The 18 T cell receptor beta chains below all came from one sample that was sequenced in a study of Ad26.COV2.S vaccination and SARS-CoV-2 variants. Treatment defined: 15 to 20 received Ad26.COV2.S at low or high dose, single or two shots; about five received placebo; per-sample allocation not given. Specimens were obtained on day 63 following the first vaccine or placebo injection. TCRdb's table, derived via immunoSEQ multiplex PCR, lists solely in-frame clones and lacks some. The sample comprises some 340,000 clones, 70% to 90% of which are singletons, and 2.1% rests with the top ten. Source: peripheral blood, taken in a trial of Ad26.COV2.S vaccine versus placebo. All receptors derive from a person aged 18-65 years who received the Ad26.COV2.S COVID-19 vaccine or a placebo.

The chain links TRBV5-1 to TRBJ2-2, with 7 bases that match TRBD1. V shed 3 bases, J shed 8 bases, and the junction held 16 bases outside the gene matches. The CDR3 contains 17 residues. Germline V gene lookup returns CDR1 SGHRS and CDR2 YFSETQ. CDR3 nucleotide sequence: TGCGCCAGCAGCTGGGACCTCACAGGGGCCCCTAGGGGGGAGCTGTTTTTT. Translating it yields CASSWDLTGAPRGELFF.

In this sample, this clone turned up once. J is TRBJ2-2 and V is TRBV5-4, with no clear D. CDR1 and CDR2 from the germline V gene are SGHNT and YYREEE (reference sequence). Between the trimmed V and J ends, which lost 5 bases and 4 bases, there was a span of 15 bases. CDR3 length: 15 residues. Written as DNA, the CDR3 is TGTGCCAGCAGTCGGCTTGGGGAAGGCACCGGGGAGCTGTTTTTT. It is translated as CASSRLGEGTGELFF.

This sequence joins TRBV28 and TRBJ1-2, with 7 bases lining up with TRBD1. Germline V gives CDR1 MDHEN, CDR2 SYDVKM. J lost 4 bases, V lost 2 bases, and 10 bases had no gene match. This CDR3 comprises 16 residues. CDR3 residues: CASSLPRQGLGYGYTF. In DNA, the CDR3 is TGTGCCAGCAGTTTACCTCGACAGGGCTTAGGCTATGGCTACACCTTC.

This clone occurred a few times. This rearrangement joins TRBV6-5 to TRBJ2-1, with 7 bases that match TRBD1. Germline trimming cut 8 bases from V and 7 bases from J; bases unmatched to any gene: 8. The CDR3 is 13 amino acids. Germline-derived CDR1 and CDR2 are MNHEY and SVGAGI. The CDR3 protein is CASGLQGMNEQFF. The CDR3 nucleotides read TGTGCCAGCGGCCTACAGGGGATGAATGAGCAGTTCTTC.

This chain's CDR3 is CASSSPGQGTGEKLFF. The CDR3 DNA sequence: TGTGCCAGCAGCTCTCCGGGACAGGGGACGGGGGAAAAACTGTTTTTT. The V call is TRBV7-9, the J call TRBJ1-4, with 10 nucleotides matching TRBD1. The V and J ends lost 4 bases and 8 bases, in that order; junction bases with no gene match: 10. CDR1 and CDR2 from the germline V gene are SEHNR and FQNEAQ (reference sequence). The CDR3 extends over 16 amino acids.

This chain links TRBV19 with TRBJ1-3; D perhaps matches TRBD1 (5 bases). Trimming left V 5 bases short and J 3 bases short, with 11 bases between. Germline values: CDR1 LNHDA, CDR2 SQIVND (reference sequence). The CDR3 runs 14 residues. CDR3 bases: TGTGCCAGTAGTGCAGGGAGTTTTGGAAACACCATATATTTT. This sequence encodes CASSAGSFGNTIYF.

This clone occurred a few times. V is TRBV9 and J is TRBJ2-1; 11 bases match TRBD1. Unmatched junction bases numbered 10, after V lost 1 base and J lost 7 bases. From germline, CDR1 is SGDLS and CDR2 YYNGEE. The CDR3 is 17 residues long. This CDR3 reads CASSVYPYRDRGNEQFF. The CDR3 DNA follows: TGTGCCAGCAGCGTATACCCCTATAGGGACAGGGGGAATGAGCAGTTCTTC.

The V and J genes are TRBV29-1 and TRBJ2-5, with a tentative D call TRBD1 (7 bases). Trimming left V 6 bases short and J 10 bases short, with 21 bases between. CDR1 is SQVTM and CDR2 is ANQGSEA in the germline V gene. This CDR3 is 13 amino acids long. This CDR3 is CSVQGARGASQYF. In nucleotides, the CDR3 is TGCAGCGTCCAAGGGGCCAGGGGGGCAAGCCAGTACTTC.

V gene TRBV7-2 combines with J gene TRBJ2-7; weak D call: TRBD1 (5 bases). V gave up 5 bases and J gave up 4 bases, with 12 bases separating them. Per germline, CDR1 SGHTA and CDR2 FQGNSA. This CDR3 is 13 amino acids long. As DNA, the CDR3 is TGTGCCAGCAGCACCCAGGGCGGTTACGAGCAGTACTTC. Translating it yields CASSTQGGYEQYF.

This clone was counted only a few times. This sequence joins TRBV7-9 and TRBJ1-5; possible D gene TRBD1, 5 bases. The ends were cut back, 6 bases at V and 5 bases at J, with 14 bases in the middle. The CDR3 totals 14 residues. The germline V gene has CDR1 SEHNR and CDR2 FQNEAQ (reference sequence). The CDR3 DNA follows: TGTGCCAGCAGTAACAGGTTCAGCGATCAGCCCCAGCATTTT. Its translation is CASSNRFSDQPQHF.

The chain has TRBV19 and TRBJ2-7, with D perhaps being TRBD1 or TRBD2 (6 bases each). The V end was cut by 3 bases, the J end by 3 bases, with 9 bases between. Germline V gene lookup returns CDR1 LNHDA and CDR2 SQIVND (reference sequence). The CDR3 runs to 13 residues. The CDR3 here is CASSMGGHYEQYF. In DNA, the CDR3 is TGTGCCAGTAGTATGGGGGGCCACTACGAGCAGTACTTC.

V usage is TRBV4-1 and J usage is TRBJ2-7; 9 bases map to TRBD1. The CDR3 runs 15 residues. The V segment lost 7 bases and the J segment 0 bases; nucleotides outside the gene matches: 7. Germline-derived CDR1 and CDR2 are MGHRA and YSYEKL. This CDR3 reads CASTTGQGSSYEQYF. For the CDR3, the DNA is TGCGCCAGCACCACCGGACAGGGGAGCTCCTACGAGCAGTACTTC.

The chain recombines TRBV6-5 with TRBJ1-5, with 8 bases that match TRBD1. The J segment lost 3 bases and the V segment lost 5 bases, leaving 3 bases of the junction unmatched. Per germline, CDR1 MNHEY and CDR2 SVGAGI. This CDR3 contains 14 residues. CDR3 coding DNA: TGTGCCAGCAGTCGACAGGGGCCCAATCAGCCCCAGCATTTT. This gives the protein CASSRQGPNQPQHF.

This sequence joins TRBV6-2 or TRBV6-3 and TRBJ1-2; D is perhaps TRBD1 (5 bases). With 5 bases removed from V and 1 base from J, the gap between germline ends came to 8 bases. Germline V gives CDR1 MNHEY, CDR2 SVGEGT. The CDR3 loop spans 13 amino acids. The CDR3 region has the DNA TGTGCCAGCAGTAGGGACGGTAACTATGGCTACACCTTC. Translation: CASSRDGNYGYTF.

The V gene is TRBV14, the J gene TRBJ1-6; D unresolved. Germline assignment: CDR1 SGHDN and CDR2 FVKESK. This CDR3 region has 13 residues. Trimming left V 9 bases short and J 0 bases short, with 6 bases between. This CDR3 is CASQSSYNSPLHF. Written as DNA, the CDR3 is TGTGCCAGTCAAAGCTCCTATAATTCACCCCTCCACTTT.

The V gene is TRBV12-3 or TRBV12-4, the J gene TRBJ1-1; D gene unclear. The CDR3 is 13 amino acids. Trimming left V 6 bases short and J 1 base short, with 9 bases between. CDR3 loop: CASRSQKNTEAFF. CDR3 nucleotide sequence: TGTGCCAGCAGGAGCCAGAAGAACACTGAAGCTTTCTTT.

The genes are TRBV5-1 and TRBJ1-3, with D possibly TRBD1 on 6 matching bases. Germline lookup yields CDR1 SGHRS and CDR2 YFSETQ. The CDR3 is made up of 15 amino acids. V was trimmed by 0 bases and J by 6 bases, leaving 13 bases between them. This CDR3 reads CASSLDGGRTNTIYF. DNA for the CDR3: TGCGCCAGCAGCTTGGATGGGGGGCGAACAAACACCATATATTTT.

The chain joins TRBV27 to TRBJ1-6, with 10 bases aligning to TRBD1. Trimming took 5 bases from V and 7 from J; bases not matched to a gene: 8. From germline, CDR1 is MNHEY and CDR2 SMNVEV (reference sequence). The CDR3 sequence is 16 residues long. The CDR3, as DNA: TGTGCCAGCAGTCCTCGGACAGGGGGATGGAATTCACCCCTCCACTTT. It yields the protein CASSPRTGGWNSPLHF.